Listed below are T cell receptor beta chains from one sample, sequenced in a study of cytomegalovirus exposure and HLA in healthy donors. Profiling relied on immunoSEQ multiplex PCR, and the TCRdb table lists in-frame clones only, not all of them. The sample carries about 170,000 clones, about 85% recorded once. The sequencing input was PBMCs. The source is a man aged 25 to 40 in good health and CMV-seropositive. CDR3s include the opening cysteine and the closing phenylalanine or tryptophan.

>TRBV4-1
CASSQGLAPKHQYF
>TRBV7-9
CASSQGQGNEKLFF
>TRBV29-1
CSVARGPNYGYTF
>TRBV19
CASSFERTRGRQPQHF
>TRBV5-4
CASSLGTSGRGNEQFF
>TRBV4-1
CASSHIGRVKGEKLFF
>TRBV5-1
CASSPARGSYGYTF
>TRBV29-1
CSVEGGGTDTQYF
>TRBV7-9
CASSLRSGRANEQFF
>TRBV20-1
CSARGYDTQYF
>TRBV7-2
CASSRTGLTYEQYF
>TRBV5-1
CASSSVPGQGLGRFF
>TRBV29-1
CSVEGGGGRASYNEQFF
>TRBV5-1
CASSFNGGTGSSYNEQFF